The 25 T cell receptor beta chains listed next were all sequenced from one sample in a study of early T cells in non-severe SARS-CoV-2 infection. From the 5' RACE reads, TCRdb called clonotypes with MiXCR, one entry per CDR3 protein. The data contain 65,000 to 75,000 distinct CDR3 sequences, around a tenth of them seen just once; the ten biggest clones take up less than 5%. Source material: whole blood. These receptors were collected from an adult who was a healthcare worker with PCR-confirmed SARS-CoV-2 infection or an uninfected control (not recorded which).

The CDR3 DNA reads TGTGCCAGCAGCACCCTCATCTCAGCGGGGGGCGACCCAGATACGCAGTATTTT. This translates into CASSTLISAGGDPDTQYF. The V call is TRBV6-5, the J call TRBJ2-3, with 9 bases matching TRBD2. The trim removed 6 bases at V and 4 bases at J, leaving 17 bases unmatched. This CDR3 region has 18 residues. The V gene's germline CDR1 is MNHEY and CDR2 SVGAGI.

The sample holds many counts of this clonotype. This chain links TRBV7-6 with TRBJ2-1, with 9 bases fitting TRBD2. The CDR3 is 15 amino acids. The V gene's germline CDR1 is SGHVS and CDR2 FNYEAQ. Trimming took 3 bases from V and 4 from J; bases not matched to a gene: 4. The CDR3 spells CASSFTSGPYNEQFF. CDR3 DNA sequence: TGTGCCAGCAGCTTCACTAGCGGGCCTTACAATGAGCAGTTCTTC.

The chain couples TRBV20-1 to TRBJ1-2, with D hard to call. The CDR3 extends over 14 amino acids. Germline V gives CDR1 DFQATT, CDR2 SNEGSKA (reference sequence). V dropped 3 bases and J dropped 3 bases, with 14 bases sitting between them. In DNA form, the CDR3 reads TGCAGTGCTAGCCCTACCGGGGTGGACTATGGCTACACCTTC. This translates into CSASPTGVDYGYTF.

This rearrangement joins TRBV6-2 or TRBV6-3 to TRBJ1-2; unclear D gene. CDR1 and CDR2 (germline): MNHEY, SVGEGT. Trimming removed 2 bases from V and 4 bases from J, with 11 bases in between. CDR3 size: 14 residues. CDR3 sequence (DNA): TGTGCCAGCAGTTACGTTCCAGAAATCTATGGCTACACCTTC. Its protein is CASSYVPEIYGYTF.

This clonotype has at least ten counts. DNA for the CDR3: TGCGCCAGCAGCCAAGAGGTCTTACAGGGGGGCAATCAGCCCCAGCATTTT. This gives the protein CASSQEVLQGGNQPQHF. J is TRBJ1-5 and V is TRBV4-1; 8 nucleotides match TRBD1. Germline loops: CDR1 MGHRA, CDR2 YSYEKL. V shed 0 bases and J 2 bases; nucleotides not matched to a gene: 6. This CDR3 is 17 amino acids long.

This clonotype was seen more than once but under ten times. The genes are TRBV6-5 and TRBJ1-1; TRBD1 is a possible D gene (6 bases). From germline, CDR1 is MNHEY and CDR2 SVGAGI. The CDR3 extends over 14 amino acids. V was shortened by 6 bases and J by 5 bases, with 16 bases between the two germline ends. CDR3 sequence reads: CASSTLQGATEAFF. In DNA, the CDR3 is TGTGCCAGCAGCACACTACAGGGTGCTACTGAAGCTTTCTTT.

V gene TRBV11-2 combines with J gene TRBJ2-5, with TRBD1 as a possible D gene (6 bases). The germline V gene encodes CDR1 SGHAT and CDR2 FQNNGV. V lost 0 bases and J lost 1, with 15 bases in between. The CDR3 runs to 17 residues. CDR3 in amino acids: CASSLDRDRPSQETQYF. CDR3 nucleotides: TGTGCCAGCAGCTTAGATCGCGACAGGCCGAGCCAAGAGACCCAGTACTTC.

This clonotype occurred many times. The chain has TRBV5-1 and TRBJ2-2; no firm D call. V was clipped by 0 bases and J by 3 bases, with 9 bases between them. CDR3 length equals 15 residues. Looked up from germline, CDR1 is SGHRS and CDR2 is YFSETQ. The CDR3 DNA reads TGCGCCAGCAGCTTGGACGGGTTTTACACCGGGGAGCTGTTTTTT. It is translated as CASSLDGFYTGELFF.

The genes are TRBV11-1 and TRBJ2-2, with TRBD2 matching over 8 bases. This CDR3 is built from 15 residues. Germline trimming cut 7 bases from V and 4 bases from J; bases unmatched to any gene: 8. The V gene's germline CDR1 is SGHAT and CDR2 FQDESV (reference sequence). The CDR3 is CASTPASGRTGELFF. DNA of the CDR3: TGTGCCAGCACCCCTGCTAGCGGGCGCACCGGGGAGCTGTTTTTT. Full variable domain (rest looked up from reference TRBV11-1 and TRBJ2-2): EAEVAQSPRYKITEKSQAVAFWCDPISGHATLYWYRQILGQGPELLVQFQDESVVDDSQLPKDRFSAERLKGVDSTLKIQPAELGDSAMYLCASTPASGRTGELFFGEGSRLTVL.

The V call is TRBV3-1, the J call TRBJ1-6, with D uncertain. Germline values: CDR1 LGHDT, CDR2 YNNKEL (reference sequence). Trimming took 1 base from V and 14 from J, leaving 9 bases between them. The CDR3 is made up of 12 amino acids. CDR3: CASSQGWQALHF. Written as DNA, the CDR3 is TGTGCCAGCAGCCAAGGCTGGCAGGCCCTCCACTTT.

V usage is TRBV5-1 and J usage is TRBJ1-3; D is unresolved. Germline-derived CDR1 and CDR2 are SGHRS and YFSETQ. Trimming took 4 bases from V and 4 from J, leaving 9 bases between them. The CDR3 spans 13 residues. CDR3 amino acids: CASSQQTGNTIYF. CDR3 nucleotide sequence: TGCGCCAGCAGCCAACAGACAGGAAACACCATATATTTT.

J is TRBJ2-7 and V is TRBV29-1; 10 bases are a match to TRBD2. CDR1 SQVTM and CDR2 ANQGSEA come from the germline V gene. Trimming took 7 bases from V and 5 from J; bases not matched to a gene: 5. This CDR3 has 12 amino acids. The chain's CDR3 is CSGTGTSDEQYF. For the CDR3, the DNA is TGCAGCGGGACCGGGACTAGCGACGAGCAGTACTTC.

Ten or more counts support this clonotype. The chain employs TRBV12-3 or TRBV12-4 and TRBJ2-3; 7 nucleotides agree with TRBD1. Trimming removed 5 bases from V and 2 bases from J; junction bases left unmatched: 13. The length of the CDR3 is 17 residues. The CDR3: CASSLWGWDRTTDTQYF. The CDR3 DNA sequence: TGTGCCAGCAGTCTTTGGGGCTGGGACAGAACCACAGATACGCAGTATTTT.

This clonotype turned up a few times. The chain has TRBV6-1 and TRBJ2-7; D gene unclear. The germline gives CDR1 MNHNS, CDR2 SASEGT. Trimming stripped 3 bases from V and 5 bases from J, with 8 bases between. The CDR3 extends over 12 amino acids. The CDR3 reads CASSEAPDEQYF. CDR3 bases: TGTGCCAGCAGTGAGGCGCCTGACGAGCAGTACTTC.

This sequence joins TRBV7-2 and TRBJ2-5, with D possibly being TRBD1 or TRBD2 (6 bases each). The germline V gene encodes CDR1 SGHTA and CDR2 FQGNSA. V was cut by 3 bases and J by 5 bases, with 10 bases left in between. This CDR3 is built from 13 residues. The CDR3 sequence: CASSFGGPETQYF. The CDR3 DNA reads TGTGCCAGCAGCTTTGGGGGGCCGGAGACCCAGTACTTC.

This clonotype was observed a few times. J is TRBJ2-5 and V is TRBV11-2, with D perhaps matching TRBD1 (6 bases). Trimming removed 5 bases from V and 4 bases from J, with 11 bases in between. The V gene's germline CDR1 is SGHAT and CDR2 FQNNGV. This CDR3 region has 13 residues. CDR3 residues: CASSPTGIETQYF. The CDR3 DNA sequence: TGTGCCAGCAGCCCTACAGGGATAGAGACCCAGTACTTC.

In this sample, this clonotype turned up many times. V is TRBV12-3 or TRBV12-4 and J is TRBJ2-1; TRBD2 matches 10 bases. The CDR3 spans 15 residues. V gave up 5 bases and J gave up 4 bases; unmatched junction bases: 5. The CDR3 DNA follows: TGTGCCAGCAGTATGAGCGGGGGGGGATACAATGAGCAGTTCTTC. Encoded protein: CASSMSGGGYNEQFF.

This clonotype was detected ten times or more. The rearrangement uses TRBV10-3 and TRBJ2-7, with TRBD1 matching over 7 bases. From germline, CDR1 is ENHRY and CDR2 SYGVKD. Trimming took 11 bases from V and 6 from J; bases not matched to a gene: 16. The CDR3 sequence is 14 residues long. In DNA form, the CDR3 reads TGTGCCGTCCAGGGACAGCAGAATCTCGGCGAGCAGTACTTC. Its protein is CAVQGQQNLGEQYF.

V is TRBV29-1 and J is TRBJ2-4; 12 bases map to TRBD1. With V trimmed by 4 bases and J by 5 bases, 3 bases remained unmatched. This CDR3 is 14 amino acids long. Germline V gives CDR1 SQVTM, CDR2 ANQGSEA. The CDR3: CSVGDRGRQNIQYF. The CDR3 region has the DNA TGCAGCGTTGGGGACAGGGGGCGCCAAAACATTCAGTACTTC.

This clonotype was seen at least ten times. The chain carries TRBV7-6 and TRBJ2-1; 7 bases align to TRBD2. The ends lost 1 base at V and 6 bases at J; junction bases unmatched: 9. The germline CDR1 and CDR2 sequences are SGHVS and FNYEAQ. CDR3 size: 16 residues. The CDR3 coding sequence is TGTGCCAGCAGCTTAGTCCGGCGGGAGTTTGGCAATGAGCAGTTCTTC. Residues: CASSLVRREFGNEQFF.

The chain joins TRBV7-9 to TRBJ2-1, with 7 bases aligning to TRBD1. CDR1 is SEHNR and CDR2 is FQNEAQ in the germline V gene (reference sequence). The ends lost 5 bases at V and 7 bases at J; junction bases unmatched: 8. CDR3 length: 14 residues. This chain's CDR3 is CASSNRQGGNEQFF. The CDR3 coding sequence is TGTGCCAGCAGCAATCGACAGGGTGGGAATGAGCAGTTCTTC.

Ten or more counts support this clonotype. This rearrangement joins TRBV3-1 to TRBJ1-1; no clear D. The CDR3 consists of 11 residues. CDR1 LGHDT and CDR2 YNNKEL come from the germline V gene (reference sequence). Trimming stripped 8 bases from V and 6 bases from J, with 10 bases between. The CDR3 DNA follows: TGTGCCAGCCGGGCAGGCCCTGAAGCTTTCTTT. This sequence encodes CASRAGPEAFF.

Ten or more counts support this clonotype. The gene calls are TRBV11-1 and TRBJ2-7, with 9 bases fitting TRBD1. V was clipped by 6 bases and J by 4 bases; unmatched bases: 4. Germline CDR1 is SGHAT and CDR2 is FQDESV (reference sequence). The CDR3 contains 13 residues. CDR3 DNA: TGTGCCAGCAGTTGGACAGGGGTTTACGAGCAGTACTTC. This encodes CASSWTGVYEQYF.

This clonotype was seen many times. V and J are TRBV30 and TRBJ1-2; no firm D call. This CDR3 has 14 amino acids. The ends were cut back, 4 bases at V and 0 bases at J, with 12 bases in the middle. Germline V CDR1 and CDR2: GTSNPN, SVGIG (reference sequence). The CDR3 region is CAWKPSLPNYGYTF. CDR3 coding DNA: TGTGCCTGGAAACCCAGCCTTCCTAACTATGGCTACACCTTC. The entire variable domain, with the rest obtained from reference TRBV30 and TRBJ1-2, is as follows: SQTIHQWPATLVQPVGSPLSLECTVEGTSNPNLYWYRQAAGRGLQLLFYSVGIGQISSEVPQNLSASRPQDRQFILSSKKLLLSDSGFYLCAWKPSLPNYGYTFGSGTRLTVV.

This clonotype appeared many times. The chain links TRBV19 to TRBJ2-7; 10 bases map to TRBD1. Per germline, CDR1 LNHDA and CDR2 SQIVND (reference sequence). J lost 3 bases, V lost 5 bases, and 4 bases had no gene match. This CDR3 has 14 amino acids. The CDR3 loop is CASSWTGGVYEQYF. CDR3 coding DNA: TGTGCCAGTAGTTGGACAGGGGGAGTCTACGAGCAGTACTTC.